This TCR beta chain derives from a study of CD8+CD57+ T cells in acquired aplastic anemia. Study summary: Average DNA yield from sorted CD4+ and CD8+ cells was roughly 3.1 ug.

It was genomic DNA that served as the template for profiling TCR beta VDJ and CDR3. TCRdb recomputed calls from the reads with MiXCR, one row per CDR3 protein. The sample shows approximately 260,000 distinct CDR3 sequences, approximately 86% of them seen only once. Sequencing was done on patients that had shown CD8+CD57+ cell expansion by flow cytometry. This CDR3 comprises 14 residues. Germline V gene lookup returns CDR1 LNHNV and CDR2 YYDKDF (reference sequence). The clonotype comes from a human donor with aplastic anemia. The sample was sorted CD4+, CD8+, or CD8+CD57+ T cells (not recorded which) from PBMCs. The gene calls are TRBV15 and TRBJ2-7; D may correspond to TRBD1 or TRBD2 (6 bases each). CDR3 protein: CDKIGRGRSYEQYV. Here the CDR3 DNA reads TGTGACAAGATTGGACGGGGGCGATCCTACGAGCAGTACGTC.